Below, 15 T cell receptor beta chains from the same sample are listed, as sequenced in a study of T cells in Graves' hyperthyroidism and ophthalmopathy. From RNA transcripts, TCR beta CDR3 regions were amplified. TCR CDR3 regions were first amplified by RT-PCR with HTBI primers. MiXCR was run by TCRdb on the multiplex PCR reads, yielding one entry per CDR3 protein. Of hundreds of thousands of distinct CDR3 sequences in the sample, 17% are singletons; the top ten hold 17%. The sequenced material came from blood. These receptors were taken from a woman between 18 and 29 years old with Graves' ophthalmopathy.

This clonotype came up many times. This rearrangement joins TRBV5-1 to TRBJ2-7; possible D gene TRBD2, 7 bases. CDR1 and CDR2 from the germline V gene are SGHRS and YFSETQ. Trimming removed 2 bases at V and 7 bases at J, with 25 bases between. The CDR3 covers 17 residues. The CDR3 region is CASSFAGASGRVVEQYF. CDR3 nucleotide sequence: TGCGCCAGCAGCTTCGCAGGGGCTAGCGGAAGGGTAGTGGAGCAGTACTTC. Supplemented by reference TRBV5-1 and TRBJ2-7, the full variable domain reads KAGVTQTPRYLIKTRGQQVTLSCSPISGHRSVSWYQQTPGQGLQFLFEYFSETQRNKGNFPGRFSGRQFSNSRSEMNVSTLELGDSALYLCASSFAGASGRVVEQYFGPGTRLTVT.

V usage is TRBV30 and J usage is TRBJ1-1; unclear D gene. V lost 0 bases and J 1 base, leaving 15 bases between the germline ends. The CDR3 spans 16 residues. Germline V gene data show CDR1 as GTSNPN and CDR2 as SVGIG (reference sequence). The CDR3 DNA reads TGTGCCTGGAGTGTACCCGGGGATTCAAAGAACACTGAAGCTTTCTTT. Translated: CAWSVPGDSKNTEAFF.

In its sample, this clonotype was seen many times. This sequence joins TRBV6-6 and TRBJ1-1; D uncertain. Germline V gene sequence: CDR1 MNHNY, CDR2 SVGAGI (reference sequence). This CDR3 contains 15 residues. V dropped 3 bases and J dropped 1 base, with 12 bases sitting between them. CDR3 loop: CASSYSAESNTEAFF. Here the CDR3 DNA reads TGTGCCAGCAGTTATTCGGCGGAATCGAACACTGAAGCTTTCTTT.

Ten or more counts support this clonotype. This chain connects TRBV27 to TRBJ1-5, with 7 bases identical to TRBD1. CDR1 MNHEY and CDR2 SMNVEV come from the germline V gene (reference sequence). This CDR3 has 16 amino acids. The J segment lost 0 bases and the V segment lost 5 bases, leaving 7 bases of the junction unmatched. The CDR3 DNA reads as TGTGCCAGCAGTCTTTGGGGACAGTATAGCAATCAGCCCCAGCATTTT. Translation: CASSLWGQYSNQPQHF.

This clonotype was observed many times. The chain employs TRBV18 and TRBJ2-1; D gene ambiguous. Trimming shortened V by 2 bases and J by 4 bases, and 3 bases separated the two germline ends. Germline CDR1 KGHSH, CDR2 LQKENI. This CDR3 spans 12 amino acids. DNA for the CDR3: TGTGCCAGCTCACCAACATACAATGAGCAGTTCTTC. Amino acids: CASSPTYNEQFF.

The gene calls are TRBV20-1 and TRBJ2-1, with 8 bases lining up with TRBD2. Per germline, CDR1 DFQATT and CDR2 SNEGSKA (reference sequence). This CDR3 contains 16 residues. V gave up 4 bases and J gave up 7 bases; unmatched junction bases: 15. As DNA, the CDR3 is TGCAGTGCTACTCCTCGGGAGCGGGAGATTTTTAATGAGCAGTTCTTC. It is translated as CSATPREREIFNEQFF.

The chain recombines TRBV4-1 with TRBJ2-7, with D hard to call. The CDR3 covers 15 residues. The V gene's germline CDR1 is MGHRA and CDR2 YSYEKL. Trimming removed 1 base at V and 6 bases at J, with 16 bases between. CDR3 sequence: CASSQVPRTPGEQYF. CDR3 DNA sequence: TGCGCCAGCAGCCAAGTCCCACGGACCCCGGGCGAGCAGTACTTC.

The J gene is TRBJ2-1, the V gene TRBV6-2 or TRBV6-3, with 9 bases aligning to TRBD2. The CDR3 extends over 16 amino acids. CDR1 and CDR2 from the germline V gene are MNHEY and SVGEGT. J was trimmed by 8 bases and V by 6 bases; bases with no gene match: 14. The CDR3 DNA follows: TGTGCCAGCAGCCGTAGCGGGAGCATTAGTAAGCATGAGCAGTTCTTC. It is translated as CASSRSGSISKHEQFF.

The chain uses TRBV29-1 and TRBJ2-5; 8 bases are a match to TRBD2. This CDR3 spans 14 amino acids. Germline V gene lookup returns CDR1 SQVTM and CDR2 ANQGSEA. The V and J ends lost 4 bases and 2 bases, in that order; junction bases with no gene match: 6. The CDR3 here is CSVGLAGFQETQYF. The DNA of the CDR3 is TGCAGCGTTGGGTTAGCGGGGTTTCAAGAGACCCAGTACTTC.

This chain links TRBV6-6 with TRBJ1-1; TRBD1 might be the D (6 bases). V lost 0 bases, J lost 8 bases, and 10 bases lay in between. From germline, CDR1 is MNHNY and CDR2 SVGAGI (reference sequence). The CDR3 spans 13 residues. CDR3 in amino acids: CASSYSRQGEAFF. As DNA, the CDR3 is TGTGCCAGCAGTTACTCTCGGCAGGGGGAAGCTTTCTTT.

This clonotype was recorded at least ten times. The CDR3 DNA sequence: TGCAGCGTTGAAGTCCCCAGACTGAACACTGAAGCTTTCTTT. Amino acids: CSVEVPRLNTEAFF. J is TRBJ1-1 and V is TRBV29-1; D gene ambiguous. Trimming removed 1 base from V and 0 bases from J, with 9 bases in between. CDR3 size: 14 residues. Germline CDR1 is SQVTM and CDR2 is ANQGSEA.

This clonotype was counted a few times. The chain carries TRBV9 and TRBJ1-1; perhaps TRBD1 as D (5 bases). CDR1 and CDR2 (germline): SGDLS, YYNGEE. This CDR3 comprises 15 residues. Trimming cost V 6 bases and J 1 base, with 16 bases left between them. In nucleotides, the CDR3 is TGTGCCAGCACTCCGAACGGGGGAACGAACACTGAAGCTTTCTTT. Translating it yields CASTPNGGTNTEAFF.

This clonotype occurred many times. The chain has TRBV19 and TRBJ1-5, with TRBD1 identical over 7 bases. Germline assignment: CDR1 LNHDA and CDR2 SQIVND (reference sequence). This CDR3 comprises 15 residues. J lost 2 bases, V lost 6 bases, and 7 bases had no gene match. CDR3 DNA sequence: TGTGCCAGTAGAAGACAGGGCGTGGGCAATCAGCCCCAGCATTTT. This encodes CASRRQGVGNQPQHF.

This clonotype occurred many times. The rearrangement uses TRBV27 and TRBJ2-4; 8 bases match TRBD2. CDR1 and CDR2 (germline): MNHEY, SMNVEV (reference sequence). Losses at the gene ends were 5 bases for V and 7 bases for J; bases not matched to a gene: 10. This CDR3 contains 15 residues. The CDR3 sequence: CASSVQTGGGNIQYF. CDR3 bases: TGTGCCAGCAGTGTCCAGACCGGGGGGGGGAACATTCAGTACTTC.

This clonotype has a handful of counts. The chain has TRBV5-6 and TRBJ1-2; D may be TRBD1 (6 bases). V lost 3 bases and J 4 bases, leaving 16 bases between the germline ends. The CDR3 length is 15 residues. Germline V gives CDR1 SGHDT, CDR2 YYEEEE. CDR3 nucleotide sequence: TGTGCCAGCAGCTATGGACAGTTGACTCTCTATGGCTACACCTTC. Amino acid sequence: CASSYGQLTLYGYTF.